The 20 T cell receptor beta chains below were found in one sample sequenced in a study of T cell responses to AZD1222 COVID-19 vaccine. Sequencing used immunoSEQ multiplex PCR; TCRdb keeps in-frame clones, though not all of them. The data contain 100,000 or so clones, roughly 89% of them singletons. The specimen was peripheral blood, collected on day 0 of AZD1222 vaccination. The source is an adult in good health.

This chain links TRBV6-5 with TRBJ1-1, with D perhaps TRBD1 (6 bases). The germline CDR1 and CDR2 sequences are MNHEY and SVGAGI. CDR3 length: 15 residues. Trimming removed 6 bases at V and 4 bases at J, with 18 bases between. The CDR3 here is CASRPAQGRVTEAFF. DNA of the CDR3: TGTGCCAGCAGGCCCGCCCAGGGGCGAGTCACTGAAGCTTTCTTT.

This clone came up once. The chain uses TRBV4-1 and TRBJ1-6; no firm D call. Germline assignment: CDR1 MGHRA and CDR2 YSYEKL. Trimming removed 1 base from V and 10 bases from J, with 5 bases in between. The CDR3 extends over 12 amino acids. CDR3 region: CASSQVESPLHF. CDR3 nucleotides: TGCGCCAGCAGCCAAGTAGAATCACCCCTCCACTTT.

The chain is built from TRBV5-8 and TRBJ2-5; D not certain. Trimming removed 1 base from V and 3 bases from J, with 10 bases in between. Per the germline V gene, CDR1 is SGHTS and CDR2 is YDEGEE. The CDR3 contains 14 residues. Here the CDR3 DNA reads TGTGCCAGCAGCTTGAGTACCGGAAAAGAGACCCAGTACTTC. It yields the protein CASSLSTGKETQYF.

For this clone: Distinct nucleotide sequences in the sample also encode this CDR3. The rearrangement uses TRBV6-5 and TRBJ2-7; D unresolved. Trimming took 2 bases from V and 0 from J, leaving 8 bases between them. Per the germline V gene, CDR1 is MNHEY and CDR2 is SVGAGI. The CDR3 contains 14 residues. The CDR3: CASSYRDRSYEQYF. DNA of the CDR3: TGTGCCAGCAGTTACCGTGACCGCTCCTACGAGCAGTACTTC.

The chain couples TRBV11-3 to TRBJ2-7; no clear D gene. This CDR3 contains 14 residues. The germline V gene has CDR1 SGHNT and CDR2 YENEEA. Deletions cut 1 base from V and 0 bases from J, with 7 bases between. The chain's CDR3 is CASSLGSSSYEQYF. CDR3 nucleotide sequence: TGTGCCAGCAGCTTAGGAAGTAGCTCCTACGAGCAGTACTTC.

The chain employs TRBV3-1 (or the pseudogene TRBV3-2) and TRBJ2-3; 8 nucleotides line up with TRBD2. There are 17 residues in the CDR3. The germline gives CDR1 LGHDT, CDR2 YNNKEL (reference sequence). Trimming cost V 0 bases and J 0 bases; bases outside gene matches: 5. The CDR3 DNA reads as TGTGCCAGCAGCCAAGATCGGGGGGGTCTAAGCACAGATACGCAGTATTTT. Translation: CASSQDRGGLSTDTQYF.

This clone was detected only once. The CDR3 sequence: CASSLAGEGGYTF. The DNA for the CDR3 is TGTGCCAGCAGCTTGGCAGGGGAGGGGGGCTACACCTTC. V and J are TRBV5-4 and TRBJ1-2, with D perhaps matching TRBD1 (6 bases). Germline V CDR1 and CDR2: SGHNT, YYREEE (reference sequence). The CDR3 totals 13 residues. Trimming left V 0 bases short and J 8 bases short, with 11 bases between.

The CDR3 nucleotides are TGTGCCAGCAGCCCGAACGTACGGGAATACTATGGCTACACCTTC. Protein sequence: CASSPNVREYYGYTF. The rearrangement joins TRBV7-9 to TRBJ1-2; no clear D. This CDR3 has 15 amino acids. Germline V CDR1 and CDR2: SEHNR, FQNEAQ (reference sequence). V lost 5 bases and J 3 bases, leaving 16 bases between the germline ends.

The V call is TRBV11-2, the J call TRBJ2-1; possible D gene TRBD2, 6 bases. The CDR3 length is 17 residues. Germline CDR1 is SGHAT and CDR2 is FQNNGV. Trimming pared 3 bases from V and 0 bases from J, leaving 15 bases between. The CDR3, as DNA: TGTGCCAGCAGCTTTATTGCTGGGGGGAGCTCCTACAATGAGCAGTTCTTC. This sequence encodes CASSFIAGGSSYNEQFF.

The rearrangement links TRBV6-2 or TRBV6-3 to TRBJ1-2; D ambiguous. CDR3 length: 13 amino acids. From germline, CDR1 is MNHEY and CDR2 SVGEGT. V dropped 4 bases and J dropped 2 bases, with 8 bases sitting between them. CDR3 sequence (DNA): TGTGCCAGCAGTTCGGGAGAGAACTATGGCTACACCTTC. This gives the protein CASSSGENYGYTF.

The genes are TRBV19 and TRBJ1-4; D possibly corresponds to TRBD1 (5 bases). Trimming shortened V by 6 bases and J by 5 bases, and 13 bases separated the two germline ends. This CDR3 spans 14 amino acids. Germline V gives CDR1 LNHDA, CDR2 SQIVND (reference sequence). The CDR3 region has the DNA TGTGCCAGTAGCTCCGGGGGGAGAAATGAAAAACTGTTTTTT. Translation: CASSSGGRNEKLFF. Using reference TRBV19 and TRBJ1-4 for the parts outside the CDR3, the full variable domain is DGGITQSPKYLFRKEGQNVTLSCEQNLNHDAMYWYRQDPGQGLRLIYYSQIVNDFQKGDIAEGYSVSREKKESFPLTVTSAQKNPTAFYLCASSSGGRNEKLFFGSGTQLSVL.

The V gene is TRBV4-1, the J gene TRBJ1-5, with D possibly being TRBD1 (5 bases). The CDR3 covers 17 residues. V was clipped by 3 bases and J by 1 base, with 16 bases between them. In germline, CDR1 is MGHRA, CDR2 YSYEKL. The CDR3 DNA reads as TGCGCCAGCAGCCAGGCGCCCGGGACGGGGAGCAATCAGCCCCAGCATTTT. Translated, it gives CASSQAPGTGSNQPQHF.

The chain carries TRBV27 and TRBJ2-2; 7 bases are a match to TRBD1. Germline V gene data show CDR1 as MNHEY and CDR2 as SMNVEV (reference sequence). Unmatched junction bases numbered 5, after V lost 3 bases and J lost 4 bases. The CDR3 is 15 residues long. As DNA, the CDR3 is TGTGCCAGCAGTTTGAGGACAGGTCCCACCGGGGAGCTGTTTTTT. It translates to CASSLRTGPTGELFF.

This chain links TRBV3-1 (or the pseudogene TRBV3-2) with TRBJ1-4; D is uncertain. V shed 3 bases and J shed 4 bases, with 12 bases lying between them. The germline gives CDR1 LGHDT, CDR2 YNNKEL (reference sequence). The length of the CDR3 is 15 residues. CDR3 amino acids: CASSQRRQINEKLFF. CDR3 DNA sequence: TGTGCCAGCAGCCAGAGGCGGCAGATTAATGAAAAACTGTTTTTT.

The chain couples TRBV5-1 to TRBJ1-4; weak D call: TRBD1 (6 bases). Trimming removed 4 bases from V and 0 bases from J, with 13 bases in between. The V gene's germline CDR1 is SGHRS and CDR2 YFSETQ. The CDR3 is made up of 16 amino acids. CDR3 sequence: CASSPDGGATNEKLFF. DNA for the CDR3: TGCGCCAGCAGCCCCGACGGGGGCGCAACTAATGAAAAACTGTTTTTT.

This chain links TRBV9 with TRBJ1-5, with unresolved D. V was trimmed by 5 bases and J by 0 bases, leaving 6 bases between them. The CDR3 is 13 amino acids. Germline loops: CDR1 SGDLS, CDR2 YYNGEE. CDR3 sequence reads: CASSGDSNQPQHF. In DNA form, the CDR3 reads TGTGCCAGCAGTGGGGATAGCAATCAGCCCCAGCATTTT.

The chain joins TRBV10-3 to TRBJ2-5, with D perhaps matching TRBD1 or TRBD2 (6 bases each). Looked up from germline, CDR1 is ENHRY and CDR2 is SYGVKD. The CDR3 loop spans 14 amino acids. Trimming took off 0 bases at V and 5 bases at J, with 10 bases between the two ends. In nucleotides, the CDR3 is TGTGCCATCAGTGAGTCCAGGGGAGGCGAGACCCAGTACTTC. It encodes CAISESRGGETQYF.

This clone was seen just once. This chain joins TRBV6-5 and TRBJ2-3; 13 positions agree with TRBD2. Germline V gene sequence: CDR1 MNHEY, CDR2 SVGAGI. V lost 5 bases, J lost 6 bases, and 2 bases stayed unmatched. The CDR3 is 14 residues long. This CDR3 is CASSPTSGRDTQYF. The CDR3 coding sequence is TGTGCCAGCAGTCCGACTAGCGGGAGGGATACGCAGTATTTT.

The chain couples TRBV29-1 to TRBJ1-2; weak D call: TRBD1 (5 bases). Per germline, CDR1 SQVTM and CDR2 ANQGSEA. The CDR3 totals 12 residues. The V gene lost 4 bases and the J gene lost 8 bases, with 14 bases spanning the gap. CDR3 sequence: CSVVEGQGGYTF. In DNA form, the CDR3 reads TGCAGCGTTGTTGAGGGGCAGGGAGGCTACACCTTC.

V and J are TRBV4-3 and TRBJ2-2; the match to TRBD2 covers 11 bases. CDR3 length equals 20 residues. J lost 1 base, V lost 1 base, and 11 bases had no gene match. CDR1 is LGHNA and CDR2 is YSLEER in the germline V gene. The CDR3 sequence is CASSQVWGRLAGMNTGELFF. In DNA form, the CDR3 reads TGCGCCAGCAGCCAAGTCTGGGGCAGACTAGCGGGGATGAACACCGGGGAGCTGTTTTTT.